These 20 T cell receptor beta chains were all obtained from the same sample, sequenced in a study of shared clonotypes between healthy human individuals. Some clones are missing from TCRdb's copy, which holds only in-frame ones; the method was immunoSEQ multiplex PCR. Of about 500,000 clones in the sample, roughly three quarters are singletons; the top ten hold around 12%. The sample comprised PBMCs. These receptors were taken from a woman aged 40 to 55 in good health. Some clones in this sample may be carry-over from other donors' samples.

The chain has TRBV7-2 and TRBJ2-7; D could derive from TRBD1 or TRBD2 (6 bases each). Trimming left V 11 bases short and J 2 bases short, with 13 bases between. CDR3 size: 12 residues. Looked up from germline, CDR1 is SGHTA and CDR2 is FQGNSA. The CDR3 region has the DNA TGTGCCTGCGTTAGGGGGGCCTACGAGCAGTACTTC. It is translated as CACVRGAYEQYF.

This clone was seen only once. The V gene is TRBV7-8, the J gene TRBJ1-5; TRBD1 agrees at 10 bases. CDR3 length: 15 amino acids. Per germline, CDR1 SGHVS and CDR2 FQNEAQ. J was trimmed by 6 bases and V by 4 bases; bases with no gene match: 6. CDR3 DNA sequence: TGTGCCAGCAGCTCCGGGACAGGGGTTTTTCAGCCCCAGCATTTT. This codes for CASSSGTGVFQPQHF.

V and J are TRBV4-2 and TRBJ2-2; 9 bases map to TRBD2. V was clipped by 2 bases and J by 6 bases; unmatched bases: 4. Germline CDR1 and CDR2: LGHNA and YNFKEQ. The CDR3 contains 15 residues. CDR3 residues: CASSQSSGIAGELFF. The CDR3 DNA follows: TGTGCCAGCAGCCAATCTAGCGGGATCGCCGGGGAGCTGTTTTTT.

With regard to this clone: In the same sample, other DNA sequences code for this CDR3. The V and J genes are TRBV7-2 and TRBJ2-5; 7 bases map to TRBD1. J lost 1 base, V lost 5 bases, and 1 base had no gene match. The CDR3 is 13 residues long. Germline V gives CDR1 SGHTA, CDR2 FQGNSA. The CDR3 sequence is CASSRDSQETQYF. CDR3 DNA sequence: TGTGCCAGCAGCCGGGACAGCCAAGAGACCCAGTACTTC.

The CDR3, as DNA: TGTGCCACCAGCCCAGGGGGGACGTCCTACGAGCAGTACTTC. This sequence encodes CATSPGGTSYEQYF. The chain uses TRBV15 and TRBJ2-7; the D gene is possibly TRBD1 (7 bases). The CDR3 spans 14 residues. Germline CDR1 reads LNHNV; CDR2 reads YYDKDF (reference sequence). Trimming shortened V by 5 bases and J by 1 base, and 12 bases separated the two germline ends.

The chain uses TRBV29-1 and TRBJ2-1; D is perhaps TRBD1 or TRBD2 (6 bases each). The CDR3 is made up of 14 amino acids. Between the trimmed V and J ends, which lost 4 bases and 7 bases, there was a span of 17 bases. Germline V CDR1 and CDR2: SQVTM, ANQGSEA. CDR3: CSVASGAVLNEQFF. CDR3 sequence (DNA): TGCAGCGTTGCCTCGGGGGCGGTATTGAATGAGCAGTTCTTC.

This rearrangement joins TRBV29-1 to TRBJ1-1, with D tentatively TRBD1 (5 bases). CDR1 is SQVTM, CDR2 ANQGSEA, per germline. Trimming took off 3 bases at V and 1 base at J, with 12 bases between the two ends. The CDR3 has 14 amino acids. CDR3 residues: CSVETVRGNTEAFF. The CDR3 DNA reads TGCAGCGTTGAGACAGTGCGGGGGAACACTGAAGCTTTCTTT.

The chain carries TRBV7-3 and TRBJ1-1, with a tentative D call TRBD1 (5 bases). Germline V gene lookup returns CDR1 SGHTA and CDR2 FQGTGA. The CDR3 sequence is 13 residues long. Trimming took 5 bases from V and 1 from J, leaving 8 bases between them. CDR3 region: CASSPGRNTEAFF. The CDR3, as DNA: TGTGCCAGCAGCCCGGGGCGGAACACTGAAGCTTTCTTT.

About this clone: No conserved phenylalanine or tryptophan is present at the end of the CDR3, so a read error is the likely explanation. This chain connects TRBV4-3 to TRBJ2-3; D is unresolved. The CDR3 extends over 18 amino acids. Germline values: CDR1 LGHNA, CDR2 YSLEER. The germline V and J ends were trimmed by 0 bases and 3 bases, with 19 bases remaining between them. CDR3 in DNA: TGCGCCAGCAGCCAAGAACTTTGGGGTGGCCAGCTTACAGATACGCAGTATCTT. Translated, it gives CASSQELWGGQLTDTQYL.

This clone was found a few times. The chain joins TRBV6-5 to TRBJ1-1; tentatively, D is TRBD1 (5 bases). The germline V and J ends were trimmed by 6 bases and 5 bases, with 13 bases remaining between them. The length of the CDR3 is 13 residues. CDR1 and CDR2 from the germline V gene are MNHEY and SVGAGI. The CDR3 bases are TGTGCCAGCAGAATGCTCGGGGGTACTGAAGCTTTCTTT. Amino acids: CASRMLGGTEAFF.

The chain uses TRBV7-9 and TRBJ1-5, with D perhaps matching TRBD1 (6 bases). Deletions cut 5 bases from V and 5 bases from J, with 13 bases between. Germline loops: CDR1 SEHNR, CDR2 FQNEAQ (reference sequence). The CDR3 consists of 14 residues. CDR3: CASSPSGGDQPQHF. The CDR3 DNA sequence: TGTGCCAGCAGCCCCTCCGGGGGCGATCAGCCCCAGCATTTT.

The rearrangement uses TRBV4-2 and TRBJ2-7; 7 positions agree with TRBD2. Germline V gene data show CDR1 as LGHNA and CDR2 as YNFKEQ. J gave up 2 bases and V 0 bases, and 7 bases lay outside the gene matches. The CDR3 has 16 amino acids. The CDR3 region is CASSQEASGNAYEQYF. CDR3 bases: TGTGCCAGCAGCCAAGAAGCTAGCGGTAACGCCTACGAGCAGTACTTC.

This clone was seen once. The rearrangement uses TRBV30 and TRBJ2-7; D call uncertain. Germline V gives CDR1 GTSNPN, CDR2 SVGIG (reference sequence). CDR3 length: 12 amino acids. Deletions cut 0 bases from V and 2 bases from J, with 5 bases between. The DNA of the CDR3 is TGTGCCTGGAGTGTTTGGGCCTACGAGCAGTACTTC. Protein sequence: CAWSVWAYEQYF.

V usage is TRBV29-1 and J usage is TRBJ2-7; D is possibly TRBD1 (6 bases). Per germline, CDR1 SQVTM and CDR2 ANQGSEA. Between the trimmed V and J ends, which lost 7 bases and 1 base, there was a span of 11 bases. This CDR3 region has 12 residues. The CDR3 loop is CSALGQSYEQYF. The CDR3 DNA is TGCAGCGCCCTGGGACAATCCTACGAGCAGTACTTC.

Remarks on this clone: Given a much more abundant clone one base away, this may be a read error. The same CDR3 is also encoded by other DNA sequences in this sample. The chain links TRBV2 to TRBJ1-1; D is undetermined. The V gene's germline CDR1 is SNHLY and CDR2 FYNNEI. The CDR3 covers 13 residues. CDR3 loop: CASSEVPNTEAFF. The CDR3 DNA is TGTGCCAGTAGTGAAGTCCCGAACACTGAAGCTTTCTTT.

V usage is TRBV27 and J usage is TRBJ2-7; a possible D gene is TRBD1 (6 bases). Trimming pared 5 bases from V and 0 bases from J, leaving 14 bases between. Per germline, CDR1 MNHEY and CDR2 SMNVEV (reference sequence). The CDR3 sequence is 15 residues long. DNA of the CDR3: TGTGCCAGCAGTCTAAAAGGGACAAACTCCTACGAGCAGTACTTC. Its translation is CASSLKGTNSYEQYF.

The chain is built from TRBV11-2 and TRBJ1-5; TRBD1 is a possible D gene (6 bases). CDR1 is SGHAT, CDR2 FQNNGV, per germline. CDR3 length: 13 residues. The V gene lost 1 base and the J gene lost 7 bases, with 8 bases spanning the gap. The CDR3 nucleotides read TGTGCCAGCAGCTTAGGAGGGGGGCAGCCCCAGCATTTT. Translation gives CASSLGGGQPQHF. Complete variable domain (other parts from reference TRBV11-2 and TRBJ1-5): EAGVAQSPRYKIIEKRQSVAFWCNPISGHATLYWYQQILGQGPKLLIQFQNNGVVDDSQLPKDRFSAERLKGVDSTLKIQPAKLEDSAVYLCASSLGGGQPQHFGDGTRLSIL.

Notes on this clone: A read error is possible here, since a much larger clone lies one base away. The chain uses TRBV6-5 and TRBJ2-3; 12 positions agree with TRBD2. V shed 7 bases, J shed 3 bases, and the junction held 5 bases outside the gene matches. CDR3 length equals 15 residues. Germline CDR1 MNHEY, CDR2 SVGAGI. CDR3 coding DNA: TGTGCCAGCACGTGGACTAGCGGGATGACAGATACGCAGTATTTT. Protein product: CASTWTSGMTDTQYF.

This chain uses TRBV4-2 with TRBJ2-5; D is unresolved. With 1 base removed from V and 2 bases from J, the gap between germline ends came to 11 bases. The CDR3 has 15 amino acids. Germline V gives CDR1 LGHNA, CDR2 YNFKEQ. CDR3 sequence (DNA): TGTGCCAGCAGCCAAGCCTGGCCCCAGCAAGAGACCCAGTACTTC. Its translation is CASSQAWPQQETQYF.

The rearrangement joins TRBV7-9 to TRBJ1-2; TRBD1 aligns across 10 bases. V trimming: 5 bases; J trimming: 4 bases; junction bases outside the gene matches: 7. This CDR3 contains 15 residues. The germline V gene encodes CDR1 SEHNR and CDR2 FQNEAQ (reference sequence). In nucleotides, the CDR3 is TGTGCCAGCAGCCGGCCGGACAGGGGGTTCTATGGCTACACCTTC. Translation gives CASSRPDRGFYGYTF.